The entry below gives a single T cell receptor beta chain sequence along with its context. No antigen is known for it. This sample is part of a study of cytomegalovirus exposure and HLA in healthy donors. Study results and limitations: When the data were analyzed later, several of the most significant clusters appeared to be linked to common viral pathogens. Confirmation was obtained in vitro that a few CMV-associated chains are specific for CMV antigens.

PCR primers comprised 60 Vbeta and 13 Jbeta primers. The protocol was immunoSEQ multiplex PCR, while the TCRdb copy is restricted to in-frame clones and leaves out a portion. In total, the table holds 40,000 or so clones. Germline assignment: CDR1 GTSNPN and CDR2 SVGIG (reference sequence). With V trimmed by 8 bases and J by 4 bases, 19 bases remained unmatched. This CDR3 contains 17 residues. Input material: PBMCs. This sequence originates from a man aged 25 to 40 in good health and CMV-seronegative. The V call is TRBV30, the J call TRBJ1-1; 10 positions agree with TRBD1. The CDR3 nucleotides read TGTGCCCTACTGACCGGAAACCTCGGACAGGGGGGCACTGAAGCTTTCTTT. Protein: CALLTGNLGQGGTEAFF. The whole variable domain, filled in from reference TRBV30 and TRBJ1-1, reads SQTIHQWPATLVQPVGSPLSLECTVEGTSNPNLYWYRQAAGRGLQLLFYSVGIGQISSEVPQNLSASRPQDRQFILSSKKLLLSDSGFYLCALLTGNLGQGGTEAFFGQGTRLTVV.